Below are 10 T cell receptor beta chains sequenced from a single sample in a study of T cell responses to AZD1222 COVID-19 vaccine. Using immunoSEQ multiplex PCR, the repertoire was profiled, and TCRdb retains in-frame clones only, with some absent. This repertoire shows over 65,000 clones, around 85% found once; its top ten account for around 7.7%. The material sequenced was peripheral blood, taken on day 0 of AZD1222 vaccination. Every receptor here comes from an adult in good health.

The chain links TRBV2 to TRBJ1-2; D perhaps matches TRBD1 (5 bases). From germline, CDR1 is SNHLY and CDR2 FYNNEI. The CDR3 is made up of 14 amino acids. Trimming took off 8 bases at V and 3 bases at J, with 16 bases between the two ends. CDR3 protein: CASDKSGGDYGYTF. CDR3 DNA: TGTGCCAGCGACAAGAGCGGGGGGGACTATGGCTACACCTTC.

The chain is built from TRBV5-6 and TRBJ2-1, with TRBD2 identical over 7 bases. The CDR3 is 14 amino acids. CDR1 and CDR2 (germline): SGHDT, YYEEEE. V lost 2 bases, J lost 4 bases, and 3 bases stayed unmatched. The DNA of the CDR3 is TGTGCCAGCAGCTTCGCAGCGGGGTACAATGAGCAGTTCTTC. Translated: CASSFAAGYNEQFF.

The V call is TRBV28, the J call TRBJ2-7; D is ambiguous. The germline CDR1 and CDR2 sequences are MDHEN and SYDVKM. Trimming took off 3 bases at V and 7 bases at J, with 19 bases between the two ends. This CDR3 contains 15 residues. CDR3 nucleotide sequence: TGTGCCAGCAGTTTCGCATTCGACGGGTCTAGAGAGCAGTACTTC. Amino acids: CASSFAFDGSREQYF.

J is TRBJ2-7 and V is TRBV5-6, with 7 bases identical to TRBD1. The V gene's germline CDR1 is SGHDT and CDR2 YYEEEE. The CDR3 is made up of 18 amino acids. J gave up 2 bases and V 2 bases, and 16 bases lay outside the gene matches. CDR3 coding DNA: TGTGCCAGCAGCTTACGACGAAATAGCGACAGGGTCCCCTACGAGCAGTACTTC. This sequence encodes CASSLRRNSDRVPYEQYF.

The chain employs TRBV7-3 and TRBJ1-1, with D hard to call. Trimming left V 3 bases short and J 1 base short, with 6 bases between. CDR3 length: 13 residues. Germline V gives CDR1 SGHTA, CDR2 FQGTGA. The CDR3, as DNA: TGTGCCAGCAGCTTTGGGCGGAACACTGAAGCTTTCTTT. This translates into CASSFGRNTEAFF.

This chain joins TRBV4-2 and TRBJ2-3; TRBD2 matches at 9 bases. V dropped 1 base and J dropped 0; count of bases not matched to a gene: 11. The germline V gene encodes CDR1 LGHNA and CDR2 YNFKEQ. The CDR3 is 19 residues long. CDR3 DNA sequence: TGTGCCAGCAGCCAAGGGCCTAGCGGGGCTACCGCTAGCACAGATACGCAGTATTTT. It codes for CASSQGPSGATASTDTQYF.

The chain carries TRBV28 and TRBJ1-2; D is uncertain. This CDR3 is 12 amino acids long. Germline V CDR1 and CDR2: MDHEN, SYDVKM. V lost 4 bases to trimming and J lost 8 bases, with 11 bases between them. Here the CDR3 reads CASSYRVEGYTF. As DNA, the CDR3 is TGTGCCAGCAGTTACCGGGTGGAAGGCTACACCTTC.

The chain carries TRBV3-1 (or the pseudogene TRBV3-2) and TRBJ1-1, with D possibly TRBD1 on 6 matching bases. The CDR3 runs to 16 residues. Germline values: CDR1 LGHDT, CDR2 YNNKEL (reference sequence). Trimming shortened V by 0 bases and J by 1 base, and 12 bases separated the two germline ends. CDR3 DNA sequence: TGTGCCAGCAGCCAAGAATGGGGGCCGACGAACACTGAAGCTTTCTTT. Translating it yields CASSQEWGPTNTEAFF.

The chain has TRBV18 and TRBJ2-7; perhaps TRBD2 as D (6 bases). The V end was cut by 3 bases, the J end by 6 bases, with 9 bases between. CDR1 KGHSH and CDR2 LQKENI come from the germline V gene. The CDR3 length is 12 residues. CDR3 DNA: TGTGCCAGCTCACCCGGTAGCGGCGAGCAGTACTTC. Translated, it gives CASSPGSGEQYF.

This chain uses TRBV27 with TRBJ1-1; D ambiguous. Trimming took 4 bases from V and 3 from J, leaving 9 bases between them. From germline, CDR1 is MNHEY and CDR2 SMNVEV (reference sequence). The CDR3 extends over 13 amino acids. CDR3 in DNA: TGTGCCAGCAGTTCCTCGGGATACACTGAAGCTTTCTTT. This translates into CASSSSGYTEAFF.